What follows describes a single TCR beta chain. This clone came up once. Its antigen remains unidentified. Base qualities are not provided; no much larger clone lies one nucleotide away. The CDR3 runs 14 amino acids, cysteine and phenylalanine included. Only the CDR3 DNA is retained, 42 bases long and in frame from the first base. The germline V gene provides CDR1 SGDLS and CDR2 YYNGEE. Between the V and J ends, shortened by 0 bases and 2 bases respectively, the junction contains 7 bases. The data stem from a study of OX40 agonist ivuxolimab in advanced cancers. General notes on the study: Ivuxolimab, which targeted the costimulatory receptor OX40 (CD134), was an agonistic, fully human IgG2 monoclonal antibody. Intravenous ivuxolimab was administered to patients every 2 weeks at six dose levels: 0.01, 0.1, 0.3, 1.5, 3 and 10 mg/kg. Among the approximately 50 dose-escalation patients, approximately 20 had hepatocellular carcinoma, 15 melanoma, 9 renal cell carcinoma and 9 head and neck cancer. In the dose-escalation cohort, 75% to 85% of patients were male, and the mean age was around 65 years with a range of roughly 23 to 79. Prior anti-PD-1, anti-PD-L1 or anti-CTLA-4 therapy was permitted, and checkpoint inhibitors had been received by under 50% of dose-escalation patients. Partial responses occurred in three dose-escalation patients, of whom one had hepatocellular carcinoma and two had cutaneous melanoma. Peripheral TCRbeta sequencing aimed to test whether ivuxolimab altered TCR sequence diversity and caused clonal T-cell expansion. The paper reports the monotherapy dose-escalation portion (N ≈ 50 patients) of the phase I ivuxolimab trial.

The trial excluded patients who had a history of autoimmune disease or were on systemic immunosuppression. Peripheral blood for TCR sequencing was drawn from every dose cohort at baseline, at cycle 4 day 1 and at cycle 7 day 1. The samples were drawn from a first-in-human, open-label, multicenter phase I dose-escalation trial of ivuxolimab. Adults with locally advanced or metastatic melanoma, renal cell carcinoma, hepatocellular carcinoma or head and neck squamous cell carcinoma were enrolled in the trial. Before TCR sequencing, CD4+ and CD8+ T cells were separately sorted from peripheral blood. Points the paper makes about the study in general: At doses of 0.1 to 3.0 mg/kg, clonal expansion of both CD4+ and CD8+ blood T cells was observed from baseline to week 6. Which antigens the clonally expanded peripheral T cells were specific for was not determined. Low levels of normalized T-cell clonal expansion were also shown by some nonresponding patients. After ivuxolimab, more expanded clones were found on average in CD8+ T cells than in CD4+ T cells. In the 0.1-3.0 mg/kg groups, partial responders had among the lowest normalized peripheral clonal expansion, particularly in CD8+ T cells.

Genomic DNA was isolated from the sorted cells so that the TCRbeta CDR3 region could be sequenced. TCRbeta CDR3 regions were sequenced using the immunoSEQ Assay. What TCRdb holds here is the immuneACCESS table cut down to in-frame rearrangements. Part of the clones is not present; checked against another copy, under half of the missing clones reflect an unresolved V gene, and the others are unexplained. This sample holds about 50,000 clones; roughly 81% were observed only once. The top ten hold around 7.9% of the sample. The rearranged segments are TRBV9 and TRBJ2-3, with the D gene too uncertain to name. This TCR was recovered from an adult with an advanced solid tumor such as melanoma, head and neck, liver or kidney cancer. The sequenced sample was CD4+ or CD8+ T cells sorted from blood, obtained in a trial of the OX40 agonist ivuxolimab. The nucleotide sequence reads TGTGCCAGCAGCGTAGAGGGTTTCACAGATACGCAGTATTTT. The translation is CASSVEGFTDTQYF.